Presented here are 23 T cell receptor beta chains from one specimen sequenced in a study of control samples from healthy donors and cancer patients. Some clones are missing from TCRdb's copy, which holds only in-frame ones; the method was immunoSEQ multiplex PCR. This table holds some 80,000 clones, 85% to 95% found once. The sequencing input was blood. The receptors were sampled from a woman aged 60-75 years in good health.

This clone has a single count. Here the CDR3 reads CASSQVTASYNEQFF. The DNA of the CDR3 is TGTGCCAGCAGCCAAGTAACTGCCTCCTACAATGAGCAGTTCTTC. The chain recombines TRBV3-1 (or the pseudogene TRBV3-2) with TRBJ2-1, with D uncertain. Trimming took 1 base from V and 0 from J, leaving 7 bases between them. The CDR3 is made up of 15 amino acids. CDR1 and CDR2 (germline): LGHDT, YNNKEL (reference sequence).

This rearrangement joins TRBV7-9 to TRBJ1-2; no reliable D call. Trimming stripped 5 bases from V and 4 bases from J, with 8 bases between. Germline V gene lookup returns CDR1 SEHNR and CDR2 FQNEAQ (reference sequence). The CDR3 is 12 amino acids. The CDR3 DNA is TGTGCCAGCAGCCGGGAGGCCTATGGCTACACCTTC. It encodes CASSREAYGYTF.

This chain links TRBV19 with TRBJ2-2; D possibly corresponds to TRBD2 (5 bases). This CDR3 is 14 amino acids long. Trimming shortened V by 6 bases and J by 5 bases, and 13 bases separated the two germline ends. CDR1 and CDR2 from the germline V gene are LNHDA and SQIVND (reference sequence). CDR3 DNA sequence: TGTGCCAGTAGGTCCGAGCGGTGGACCGGGGAGCTGTTTTTT. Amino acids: CASRSERWTGELFF. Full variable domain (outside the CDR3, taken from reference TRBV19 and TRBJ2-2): DGGITQSPKYLFRKEGQNVTLSCEQNLNHDAMYWYRQDPGQGLRLIYYSQIVNDFQKGDIAEGYSVSREKKESFPLTVTSAQKNPTAFYLCASRSERWTGELFFGEGSRLTVL.

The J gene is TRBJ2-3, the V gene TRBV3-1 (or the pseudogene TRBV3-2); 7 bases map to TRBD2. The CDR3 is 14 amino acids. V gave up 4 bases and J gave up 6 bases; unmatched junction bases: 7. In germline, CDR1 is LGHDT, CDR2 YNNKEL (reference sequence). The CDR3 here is CASSRGGVADTQYF. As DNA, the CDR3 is TGTGCCAGCAGCCGGGGGGGAGTGGCGGATACGCAGTATTTT.

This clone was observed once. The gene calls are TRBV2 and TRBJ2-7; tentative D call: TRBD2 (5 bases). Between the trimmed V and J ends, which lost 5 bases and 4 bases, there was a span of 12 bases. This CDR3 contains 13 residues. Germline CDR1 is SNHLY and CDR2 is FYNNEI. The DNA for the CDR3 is TGTGCCAGCAGTCGGGATGGTGGATACGAGCAGTACTTC. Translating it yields CASSRDGGYEQYF.

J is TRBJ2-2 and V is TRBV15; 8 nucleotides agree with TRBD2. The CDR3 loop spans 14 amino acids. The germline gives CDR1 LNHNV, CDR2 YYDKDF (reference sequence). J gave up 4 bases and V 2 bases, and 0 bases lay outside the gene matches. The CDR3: CATSRLAGTGELFF. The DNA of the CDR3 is TGTGCCACCAGCAGACTAGCGGGCACCGGGGAGCTGTTTTTT.

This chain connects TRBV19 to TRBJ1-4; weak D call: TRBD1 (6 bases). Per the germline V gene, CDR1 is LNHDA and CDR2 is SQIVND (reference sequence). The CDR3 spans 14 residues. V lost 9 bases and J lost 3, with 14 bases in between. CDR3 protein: CASMQGSANEKLFF. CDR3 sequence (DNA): TGTGCCAGCATGCAGGGGTCGGCTAATGAAAAACTGTTTTTT. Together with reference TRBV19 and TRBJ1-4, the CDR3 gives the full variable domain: DGGITQSPKYLFRKEGQNVTLSCEQNLNHDAMYWYRQDPGQGLRLIYYSQIVNDFQKGDIAEGYSVSREKKESFPLTVTSAQKNPTAFYLCASMQGSANEKLFFGSGTQLSVL.

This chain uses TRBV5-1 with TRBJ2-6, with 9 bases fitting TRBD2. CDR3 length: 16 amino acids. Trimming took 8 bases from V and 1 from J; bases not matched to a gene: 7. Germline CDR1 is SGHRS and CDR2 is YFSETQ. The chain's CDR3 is CARGPSGKSGANVLTF. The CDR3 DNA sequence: TGCGCCAGGGGGCCTAGCGGGAAATCTGGGGCCAACGTCCTGACTTTC.

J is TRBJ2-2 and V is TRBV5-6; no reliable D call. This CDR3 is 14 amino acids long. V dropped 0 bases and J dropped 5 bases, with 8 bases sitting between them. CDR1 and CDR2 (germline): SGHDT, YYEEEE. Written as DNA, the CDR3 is TGTGCCAGCAGCTTGGTGGGTGTAACCGGGGAGCTGTTTTTT. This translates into CASSLVGVTGELFF.

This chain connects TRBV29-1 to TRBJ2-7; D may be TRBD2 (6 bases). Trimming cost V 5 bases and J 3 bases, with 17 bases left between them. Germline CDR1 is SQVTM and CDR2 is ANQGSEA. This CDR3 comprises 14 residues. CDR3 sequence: CSVSTGTGGYEQYF. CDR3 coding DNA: TGCAGCGTTTCTACCGGGACCGGGGGCTACGAGCAGTACTTC.

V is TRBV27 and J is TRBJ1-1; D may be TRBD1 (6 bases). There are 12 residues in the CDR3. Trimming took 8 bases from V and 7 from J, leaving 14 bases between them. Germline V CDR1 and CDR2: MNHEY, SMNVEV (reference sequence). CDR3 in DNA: TGTGCCAGCCGGGCCGGGGGCTTTGAAGCTTTCTTT. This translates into CASRAGGFEAFF.

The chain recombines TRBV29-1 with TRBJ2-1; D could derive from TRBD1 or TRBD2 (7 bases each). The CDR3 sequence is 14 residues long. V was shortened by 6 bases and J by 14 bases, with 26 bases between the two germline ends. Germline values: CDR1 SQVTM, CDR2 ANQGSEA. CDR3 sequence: CSVQGGGGIGKEFF. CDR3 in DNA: TGCAGCGTCCAGGGGGGGGGTGGAATAGGCAAAGAGTTCTTC.

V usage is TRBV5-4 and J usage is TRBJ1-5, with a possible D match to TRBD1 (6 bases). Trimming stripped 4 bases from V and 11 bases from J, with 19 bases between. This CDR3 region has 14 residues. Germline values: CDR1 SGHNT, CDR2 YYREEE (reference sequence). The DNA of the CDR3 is TGTGCCAGCAGCCAGGACAGCCGCGAGGAGTCCCAGCATTTT. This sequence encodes CASSQDSREESQHF.

For the CDR3, the DNA is TGTGCCAGCAGCCGATGGGGACAGGGGCAAGAGACCCAGTACTTC. Protein product: CASSRWGQGQETQYF. V and J are TRBV11-2 and TRBJ2-5, with TRBD1 identical over 10 bases. V lost 5 bases and J lost 2; bases outside the gene matches: 5. Germline V gives CDR1 SGHAT, CDR2 FQNNGV. This CDR3 spans 15 amino acids. Based on the CDR3 plus reference TRBV11-2 and TRBJ2-5, the full variable domain is EAGVAQSPRYKIIEKRQSVAFWCNPISGHATLYWYQQILGQGPKLLIQFQNNGVVDDSQLPKDRFSAERLKGVDSTLKIQPAKLEDSAVYLCASSRWGQGQETQYFGPGTRLLVL.

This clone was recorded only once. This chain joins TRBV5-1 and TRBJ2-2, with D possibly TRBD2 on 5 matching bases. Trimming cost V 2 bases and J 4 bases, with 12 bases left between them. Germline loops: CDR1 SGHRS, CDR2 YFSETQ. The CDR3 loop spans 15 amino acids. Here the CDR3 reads CASSFRGAGTGELFF. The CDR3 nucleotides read TGCGCCAGCAGCTTTCGGGGTGCTGGCACCGGGGAGCTGTTTTTT. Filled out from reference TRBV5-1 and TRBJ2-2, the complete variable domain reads KAGVTQTPRYLIKTRGQQVTLSCSPISGHRSVSWYQQTPGQGLQFLFEYFSETQRNKGNFPGRFSGRQFSNSRSEMNVSTLELGDSALYLCASSFRGAGTGELFFGEGSRLTVL.

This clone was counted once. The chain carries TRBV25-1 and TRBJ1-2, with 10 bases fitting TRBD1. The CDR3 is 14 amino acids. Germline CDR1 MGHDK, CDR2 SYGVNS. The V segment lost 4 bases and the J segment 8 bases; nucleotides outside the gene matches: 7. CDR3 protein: CASSVAWDRGGYTF. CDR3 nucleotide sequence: TGTGCCAGCAGTGTTGCCTGGGACAGGGGAGGCTACACCTTC.

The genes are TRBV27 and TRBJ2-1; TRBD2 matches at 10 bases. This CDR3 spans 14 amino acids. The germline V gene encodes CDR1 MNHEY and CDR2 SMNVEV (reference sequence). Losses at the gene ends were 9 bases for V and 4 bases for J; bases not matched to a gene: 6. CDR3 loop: CASRRLAGYNEQFF. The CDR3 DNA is TGTGCCAGTAGAAGACTAGCGGGTTACAATGAGCAGTTCTTC.

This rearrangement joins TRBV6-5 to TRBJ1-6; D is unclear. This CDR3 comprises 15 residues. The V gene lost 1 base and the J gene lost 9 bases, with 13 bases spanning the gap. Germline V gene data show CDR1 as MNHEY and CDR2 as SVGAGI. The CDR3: CASSYWGERGSPLHF. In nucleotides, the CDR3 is TGTGCCAGCAGTTACTGGGGAGAGAGAGGTTCACCCCTCCACTTT.

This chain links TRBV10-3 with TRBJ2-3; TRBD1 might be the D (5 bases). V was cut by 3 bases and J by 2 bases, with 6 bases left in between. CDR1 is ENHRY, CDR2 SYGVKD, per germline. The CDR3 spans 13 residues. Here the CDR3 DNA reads TGTGCCATCAGTGAACAGGTCACAGATACGCAGTATTTT. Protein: CAISEQVTDTQYF.

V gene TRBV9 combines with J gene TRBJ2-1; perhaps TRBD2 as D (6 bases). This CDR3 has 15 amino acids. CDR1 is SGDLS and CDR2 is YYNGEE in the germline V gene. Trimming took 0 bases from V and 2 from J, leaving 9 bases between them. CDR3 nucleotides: TGTGCCAGCAGCGTAGCCGGGACTCCCTACAATGAGCAGTTCTTC. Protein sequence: CASSVAGTPYNEQFF.

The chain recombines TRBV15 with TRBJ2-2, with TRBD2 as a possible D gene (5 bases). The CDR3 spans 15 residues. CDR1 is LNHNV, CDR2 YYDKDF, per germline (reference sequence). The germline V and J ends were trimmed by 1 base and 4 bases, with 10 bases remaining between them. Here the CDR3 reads CATSRAPAGTGELFF. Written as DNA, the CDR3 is TGTGCCACCAGCAGAGCCCCGGCGGGCACCGGGGAGCTGTTTTTT.

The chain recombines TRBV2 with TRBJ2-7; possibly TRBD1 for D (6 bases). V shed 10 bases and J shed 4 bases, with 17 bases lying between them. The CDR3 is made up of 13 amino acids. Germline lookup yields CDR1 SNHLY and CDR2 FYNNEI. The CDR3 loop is CATLQGFSYEQYF. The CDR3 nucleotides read TGTGCCACCCTACAGGGATTCTCTTACGAGCAGTACTTC.

The CDR3 DNA reads as TGTGCCAGTAGTATTACCCCCGTCCAGCCCCAGCATTTT. Protein sequence: CASSITPVQPQHF. The J gene is TRBJ1-5, the V gene TRBV19, with unresolved D. The CDR3 runs 13 residues. V was pared by 3 bases and J by 7 bases, with 10 bases between. Germline CDR1 is LNHDA and CDR2 is SQIVND (reference sequence).